Presented here are 15 T cell receptor beta chains from one specimen sequenced in a study of T cell responses to AZD1222 COVID-19 vaccine. Some clones are missing from TCRdb's copy, which holds only in-frame ones; the method was immunoSEQ multiplex PCR. The sample includes about 120,000 clones, 85% to 95% of them seen just once. Here the sequenced sample was peripheral blood, taken on day 0 of AZD1222 vaccination. All receptors derive from an adult in good health.

The chain couples TRBV12-3 or TRBV12-4 to TRBJ1-5; no definite D call. The ends were cut back, 8 bases at V and 4 bases at J, with 12 bases in the middle. CDR3 length equals 13 residues. CDR3 in DNA: TGTGCCAGCGCCGGGCAGTCGAATCAGCCCCAGCATTTT. It translates to CASAGQSNQPQHF.

V gene TRBV10-3 combines with J gene TRBJ2-2, with D maybe TRBD2 (5 bases). The CDR3 consists of 14 residues. Germline loops: CDR1 ENHRY, CDR2 SYGVKD. V was pared by 7 bases and J by 2 bases, with 11 bases between. This CDR3 reads CAITVEGNTGELFF. The CDR3 bases are TGTGCCATCACCGTAGAGGGTAACACCGGGGAGCTGTTTTTT.

The rearrangement links TRBV18 to TRBJ1-4, with unresolved D. Trimming shortened V by 6 bases and J by 5 bases, and 16 bases separated the two germline ends. This CDR3 has 15 amino acids. The germline V gene encodes CDR1 KGHSH and CDR2 LQKENI. The CDR3 loop is CASSQSPAGNEKLFF. CDR3 DNA: TGTGCCAGCTCTCAATCCCCAGCCGGGAATGAAAAACTGTTTTTT.

CDR3 sequence (DNA): TGCGCCAGCAGCTCCAATGGACGGAGCAATCAGCCCCAGCATTTT. It codes for CASSSNGRSNQPQHF. The V and J genes are TRBV5-1 and TRBJ1-5; D not certain. Trimming removed 3 bases from V and 1 base from J, with 11 bases in between. In germline, CDR1 is SGHRS, CDR2 YFSETQ. This CDR3 is built from 15 residues.

This clone was detected a few times. The rearrangement links TRBV19 to TRBJ1-5, with D possibly TRBD1 on 6 matching bases. The V end lost 7 bases, the J end lost 4 bases, and 20 bases lay between the germline ends. The CDR3 runs 16 residues. The germline V gene encodes CDR1 LNHDA and CDR2 SQIVND (reference sequence). The CDR3 is CASIPRWQGTNQPQHF. CDR3 bases: TGTGCCAGTATCCCCCGTTGGCAGGGGACTAATCAGCCCCAGCATTTT.

The V and J genes are TRBV19 and TRBJ2-1; D unresolved. The CDR3 is made up of 14 amino acids. CDR1 and CDR2 (germline): LNHDA, SQIVND (reference sequence). V gave up 5 bases and J gave up 0 bases, with 8 bases separating them. The CDR3 region has the DNA TGTGCCAGTAGTTCCTCTAGCTCCTACAATGAGCAGTTCTTC. Its protein product is CASSSSSSYNEQFF.

The chain carries TRBV24-1 and TRBJ2-2, with 8 bases lining up with TRBD2. Germline V gives CDR1 KGHDR, CDR2 SFDVKD. The CDR3 totals 15 residues. The V segment lost 7 bases and the J segment 6 bases; nucleotides outside the gene matches: 9. This CDR3 is CATSAGTSSAGELFF. The CDR3 nucleotides are TGTGCCACCAGCGCCGGGACTAGTTCGGCCGGGGAGCTGTTTTTT.

The gene calls are TRBV7-8 and TRBJ1-1; D gene unclear. The CDR3 has 14 residues. V lost 4 bases and J 4 bases, leaving 13 bases between the germline ends. Per the germline V gene, CDR1 is SGHVS and CDR2 is FQNEAQ. The CDR3 reads CASSSTASGTEAFF. CDR3 DNA: TGTGCCAGCAGCTCCACCGCCAGTGGCACTGAAGCTTTCTTT.

The chain joins TRBV3-1 (or the pseudogene TRBV3-2) to TRBJ2-7, with a weak D call TRBD2 (5 bases). The CDR3 consists of 15 residues. V lost 3 bases, J lost 3 bases, and 15 bases lay in between. The germline V gene has CDR1 LGHDT and CDR2 YNNKEL (reference sequence). The CDR3 spells CASSHRSLGNYEQYF. For the CDR3, the DNA is TGTGCCAGCAGCCATAGGTCCCTCGGGAACTACGAGCAGTACTTC.

The chain employs TRBV29-1 and TRBJ2-1, with TRBD2 matching 7 bases. Per germline, CDR1 SQVTM and CDR2 ANQGSEA. The CDR3 runs to 14 residues. V gave up 4 bases and J gave up 4 bases; unmatched junction bases: 7. The CDR3: CSVVLAEKYNEQFF. The CDR3 DNA follows: TGCAGCGTTGTTCTAGCGGAAAAATACAATGAGCAGTTCTTC.

The gene calls are TRBV19 and TRBJ2-2; no reliable D call. The V end was cut by 4 bases, the J end by 7 bases, with 13 bases between. Germline V gene sequence: CDR1 LNHDA, CDR2 SQIVND (reference sequence). The CDR3 spans 14 residues. The CDR3 here is CASSTVMGNGELFF. The DNA of the CDR3 is TGTGCCAGTAGTACCGTAATGGGAAACGGGGAGCTGTTTTTT.

This chain connects TRBV25-1 to TRBJ2-6; the D is unclear. This CDR3 has 17 amino acids. V shed 6 bases and J shed 0 bases, with 15 bases lying between them. Germline V CDR1 and CDR2: MGHDK, SYGVNS. CDR3 protein: CASSAHGGNSGANVLTF. The CDR3, as DNA: TGTGCCAGCAGCGCTCACGGCGGAAACTCTGGGGCCAACGTCCTGACTTTC.

The V call is TRBV3-1 (or the pseudogene TRBV3-2), the J call TRBJ1-6; 11 nucleotides line up with TRBD1. This CDR3 is 16 amino acids long. J gave up 9 bases and V 4 bases, and 8 bases lay outside the gene matches. Germline CDR1 and CDR2: LGHDT and YNNKEL (reference sequence). The CDR3 region is CASSPSGGQGASPLHF. For the CDR3, the DNA is TGTGCCAGCAGCCCTTCGGGCGGACAGGGGGCTTCACCCCTCCACTTT.

This clone was observed a handful of times. The chain has TRBV11-3 and TRBJ2-1, with TRBD2 matching 10 bases. This CDR3 has 17 residues. The germline V gene encodes CDR1 SGHNT and CDR2 YENEEA. V was clipped by 2 bases and J by 5 bases; unmatched bases: 9. The CDR3 DNA reads TGTGCCAGCAGCTTATCTCCGGGACTAGCGAGGCACAATGAGCAGTTCTTC. Its protein product is CASSLSPGLARHNEQFF.

The CDR3 loop reads CAGGGLKYNEQFF. CDR3 DNA sequence: TGTGCCGGGGGCGGACTTAAGTACAATGAGCAGTTCTTC. The rearrangement joins TRBV2 to TRBJ2-1; the D gene is possibly TRBD1 (6 bases). This CDR3 is built from 13 residues. V dropped 11 bases and J dropped 4 bases, with 15 bases sitting between them. Germline CDR1 SNHLY, CDR2 FYNNEI.